The entry that follows covers one T cell receptor beta chain sequence. The sample belongs to a study of T cell changes during pregnancy in multiple sclerosis. The length of the CDR3 is 12 residues. CDR1 is MNHEY and CDR2 is SMNVEV in the germline V gene (reference sequence). V lost 6 bases to trimming and J lost 14 bases, with 16 bases between them. The table came from immunoSEQ multiplex PCR; TCRdb's copy has only in-frame clones and leaves some out. The profile covers about 100,000 clones, with approximately 92% appearing a single time and around 1.2% taken by the ten largest. The sequence came from a female donor with multiple sclerosis, enrolled in a pregnancy study. This chain joins TRBV27 and TRBJ1-4; D might be TRBD1 (6 bases). The source was peripheral blood, collected in the second trimester of pregnancy. For the CDR3, the DNA is TGTGCCAGCAGCTTGGATGGACAGACCCTGTTTTTT. Protein: CASSLDGQTLFF.